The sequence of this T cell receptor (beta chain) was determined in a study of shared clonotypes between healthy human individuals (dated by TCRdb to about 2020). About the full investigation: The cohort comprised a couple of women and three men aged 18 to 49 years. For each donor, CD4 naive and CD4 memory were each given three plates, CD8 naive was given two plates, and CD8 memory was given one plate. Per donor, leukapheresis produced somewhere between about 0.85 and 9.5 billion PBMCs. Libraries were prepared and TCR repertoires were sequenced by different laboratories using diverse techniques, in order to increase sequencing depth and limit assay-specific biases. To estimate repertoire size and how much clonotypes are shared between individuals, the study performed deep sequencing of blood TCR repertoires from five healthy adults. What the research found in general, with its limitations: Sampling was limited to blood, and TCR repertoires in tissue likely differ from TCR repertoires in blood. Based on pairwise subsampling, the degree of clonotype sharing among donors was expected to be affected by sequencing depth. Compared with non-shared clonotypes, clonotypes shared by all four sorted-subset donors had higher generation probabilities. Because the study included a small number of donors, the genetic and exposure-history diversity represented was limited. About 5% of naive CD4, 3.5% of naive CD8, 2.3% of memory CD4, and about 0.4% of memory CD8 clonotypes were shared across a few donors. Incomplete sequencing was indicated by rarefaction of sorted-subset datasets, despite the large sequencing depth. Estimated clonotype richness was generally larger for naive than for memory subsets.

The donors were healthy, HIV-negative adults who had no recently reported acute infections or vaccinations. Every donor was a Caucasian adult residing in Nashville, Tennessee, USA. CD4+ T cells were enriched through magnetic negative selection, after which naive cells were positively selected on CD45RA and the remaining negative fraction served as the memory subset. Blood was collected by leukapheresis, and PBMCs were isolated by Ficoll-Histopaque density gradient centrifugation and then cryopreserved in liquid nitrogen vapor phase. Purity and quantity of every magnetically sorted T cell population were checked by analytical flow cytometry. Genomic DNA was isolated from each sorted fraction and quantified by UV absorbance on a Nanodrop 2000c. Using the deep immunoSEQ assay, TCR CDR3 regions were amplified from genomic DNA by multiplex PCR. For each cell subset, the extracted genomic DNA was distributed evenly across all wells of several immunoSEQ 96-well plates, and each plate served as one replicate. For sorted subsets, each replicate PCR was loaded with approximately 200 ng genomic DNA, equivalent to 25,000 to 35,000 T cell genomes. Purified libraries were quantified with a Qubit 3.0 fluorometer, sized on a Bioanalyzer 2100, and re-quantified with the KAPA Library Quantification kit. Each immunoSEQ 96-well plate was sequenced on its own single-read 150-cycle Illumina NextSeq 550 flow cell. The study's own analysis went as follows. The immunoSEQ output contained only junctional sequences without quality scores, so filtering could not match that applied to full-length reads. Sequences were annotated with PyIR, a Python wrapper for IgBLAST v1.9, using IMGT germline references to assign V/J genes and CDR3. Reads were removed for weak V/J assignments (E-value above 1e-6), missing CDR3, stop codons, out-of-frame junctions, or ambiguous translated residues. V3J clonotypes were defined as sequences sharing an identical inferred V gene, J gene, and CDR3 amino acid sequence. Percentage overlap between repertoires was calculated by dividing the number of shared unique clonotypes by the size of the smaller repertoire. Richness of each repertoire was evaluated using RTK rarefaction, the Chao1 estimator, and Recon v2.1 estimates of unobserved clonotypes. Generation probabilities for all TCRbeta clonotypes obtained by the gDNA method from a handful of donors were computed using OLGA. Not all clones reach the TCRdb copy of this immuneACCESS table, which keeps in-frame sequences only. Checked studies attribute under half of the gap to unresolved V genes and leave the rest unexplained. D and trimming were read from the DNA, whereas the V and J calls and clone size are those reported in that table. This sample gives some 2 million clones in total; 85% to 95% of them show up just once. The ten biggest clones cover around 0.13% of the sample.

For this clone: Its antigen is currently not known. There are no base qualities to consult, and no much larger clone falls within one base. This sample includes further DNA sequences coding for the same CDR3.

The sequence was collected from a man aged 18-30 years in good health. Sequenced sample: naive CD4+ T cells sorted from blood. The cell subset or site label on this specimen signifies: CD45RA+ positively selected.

The CDR3 region: CASSTGYEQYF. The DNA sequence reads TGTGCCAGTAGTACAGGCTACGAGCAGTACTTC. Rearrangement joined TRBV19 to TRBJ2-7; there is no confident call for the D gene. The CDR3, cysteine through phenylalanine, is 11 amino acids long. The read is trimmed to its CDR3 DNA, 33 bases read in frame from base 1. The germline V gene (reference sequence) supplies CDR1 LNHDA and CDR2 SQIVND. Cut back by 4 bases and 3 bases, the V and J ends lie 4 bases apart.